The sequence of this TCR beta chain was determined in a study of cytomegalovirus exposure and HLA in healthy donors. The PCR contained 60 Vbeta and 13 Jbeta primers. Profiling relied on immunoSEQ multiplex PCR, and the TCRdb table lists in-frame clones only, not all of them. Of some 110,000 clones in the sample, 70% to 80% were seen once. Study-wide results and caveats: A later analysis showed HLA-associated TCR beta chains outstripping equally common others in clonal expansion.

Concerning this clone itself: What it recognizes is unknown.

With 0 bases clipped from V and 5 bases from J, the junction kept 5 bases outside the gene matches. The CDR3 is made up of 15 amino acids. CDR1 and CDR2 (germline): LGHNA, YNFKEQ. The material sequenced was PBMCs. The V and J genes are TRBV4-2 and TRBJ2-5, with 8 bases that match TRBD2. This sequence was found in a young man in good health and CMV-seronegative. The CDR3 DNA reads TGTGCCAGCAGCCAAGATGGCGGGAGGAGTGAGACCCAGTACTTC. It yields the protein CASSQDGGRSETQYF.